Each of the 20 T cell receptor beta chains below was sequenced from the same sample in a study of T cells in women clearing cervical HPV infection. Sequencing used immunoSEQ multiplex PCR; TCRdb keeps in-frame clones, though not all of them. This sample's table has 40,000 to 60,000 clones. Specimen: blood buffy coat. The receptor set was obtained from a woman aged 18 to 75 with a cervical HPV16 infection that either progressed to CIN3+ or cleared (not recorded which).

Turning to this clone: With the read ending 3 residues before the CDR3 end, the germline J gene is used to fill in that end. The rearrangement links TRBV7-9 to TRBJ1-2, with 9 nucleotides matching TRBD1. Germline V gene lookup returns CDR1 SEHNR and CDR2 FQNEAQ (reference sequence). V was pared by 7 bases and J by 4 bases, with 10 bases of the junction left unmatched. The CDR3 spans 15 residues. The sequenced CDR3 bases are TGTGCCAGCACCATGAGCGGGACAGGGATCTATGGC. Translation: CASTMSGTGIYG. The full-length CDR3 reads as CASTMSGTGIYGYTF. The variable domain in full, completed from reference TRBV7-9 and TRBJ1-2, reads DTGVSQNPRHKITKRGQNVTFRCDPISEHNRLYWYRQTLGQGPEFLTYFQNEAQLEKSRLLSDRFSAERPKGSFSTLEIQRTEQGDSAMYLCASTMSGTGIYGYTFGSGTRLTVV.

Points on this clone: The read ends 3 residues shy of where the CDR3 ends; the end is completed using the germline J gene. The chain is built from TRBV5-1 and TRBJ2-7, with 12 bases matching TRBD2. J gave up 1 base and V 1 base, and 9 bases lay outside the gene matches. Germline V gene sequence: CDR1 SGHRS, CDR2 YFSETQ. This CDR3 has 18 residues. CDR3 bases read: TGCGCCAGCAGCTTGATCACTAGCGGGGGGCCGGCGTCCTACGAG. This sequence encodes CASSLITSGGPASYE. The whole CDR3 region reads CASSLITSGGPASYEQYF.

In the case of this clone: With the read ending 3 residues before the CDR3 end, the germline J gene is used to fill in that end. V is TRBV18 and J is TRBJ1-5; TRBD1 matches at 7 bases. The CDR3 covers 15 residues. Germline assignment: CDR1 KGHSH and CDR2 LQKENI. The ends lost 5 bases at V and 5 bases at J; junction bases unmatched: 9. The CDR3: CASSRKGQLHQPQHF. The part of the CDR3 DNA that was read is TGTGCCAGCTCAAGAAAGGGACAGCTCCATCAGCCC.

On this clone itself: The read stops 3 residues short of the end of the CDR3; the missing end is completed from the germline J gene. The rearrangement links TRBV6-4 to TRBJ2-7, with D maybe TRBD1 (5 bases). The germline V and J ends were trimmed by 7 bases and 5 bases, with 9 bases remaining between them. The CDR3 consists of 11 residues. The germline V gene encodes CDR1 MRHNA and CDR2 SNTAGT. CDR3 DNA (partial): TGTGCCAGCAAAGGGGAACACGAG. Amino acids: CASKGEHE. The whole CDR3 protein is CASKGEHEQYF.

As for this clone: The read stops 3 residues short of the end of the CDR3; the missing end is completed from the germline J gene. The rearrangement uses TRBV2 and TRBJ2-6; no clear D gene. The CDR3 runs to 19 residues. From germline, CDR1 is SNHLY and CDR2 FYNNEI. The ends were cut back, 8 bases at V and 0 bases at J, with 23 bases in the middle. The CDR3 DNA, read in part, is TGTGCCAGCGGTGGTCAGATCGTAGGATGGGCCTCTGGGGCCAACGTC. Protein: CASGGQIVGWASGANV. The entire CDR3 is CASGGQIVGWASGANVLTF.

About this clone: The DNA ends 3 residues before the CDR3 does, and the rest of the CDR3 is filled in from the germline J gene. The genes are TRBV20-1 and TRBJ2-3; perhaps TRBD2 as D (8 bases). From germline, CDR1 is DFQATT and CDR2 SNEGSKA (reference sequence). This CDR3 has 15 amino acids. The CDR3 sequence is CSARVLTGRGETQYF. The sequenced part of the CDR3 DNA is TGCAGTGCTAGAGTTTTGACAGGGCGGGGGGAGACG.

Concerning this clone itself: The CDR3 is cut off 3 residues early in the read; its end comes from the germline J gene. V usage is TRBV19 and J usage is TRBJ1-6, with D possibly being TRBD1 (6 bases). This CDR3 comprises 14 residues. CDR1 LNHDA and CDR2 SQIVND come from the germline V gene (reference sequence). The V end was cut by 8 bases, the J end by 7 bases, with 15 bases between. CDR3 sequence: CASGRDTENSPLHF. Incomplete CDR3 DNA: TGTGCCAGTGGGCGGGACACTGAGAATTCACCC.

Note on this clone: Coverage ceases 3 residues before the CDR3 finishes, and the germline J gene fills in the end. The chain couples TRBV19 to TRBJ2-2, with D perhaps matching TRBD1 (6 bases). CDR3 length equals 14 residues. CDR1 LNHDA and CDR2 SQIVND come from the germline V gene (reference sequence). V lost 6 bases to trimming and J lost 6 bases, with 14 bases between them. The covered CDR3 bases are TGTGCCAGTAGCACCGGGACAATACCCGGGGAG. This translates into CASSTGTIPGE. The entire CDR3 is CASSTGTIPGELFF.

About this clone: The CDR3 goes on 3 residues after the read ends, and that part is filled in from the germline J gene. This chain links TRBV20-1 with TRBJ1-4; D might be TRBD1 (6 bases). Germline V gene data show CDR1 as DFQATT and CDR2 as SNEGSKA (reference sequence). V was pared by 3 bases and J by 5 bases, with 13 bases between. The CDR3 covers 14 residues. CDR3 in amino acids: CSASQQGFNEKLFF. The part of the CDR3 DNA that was read is TGCAGTGCTAGTCAACAGGGATTCAATGAAAAA.

As to this clone: Coverage ceases 3 residues before the CDR3 finishes, and the germline J gene fills in the end. V is TRBV19 and J is TRBJ1-6; 9 nucleotides match TRBD1. CDR3 size: 15 residues. Germline CDR1 is LNHDA and CDR2 is SQIVND (reference sequence). V trimming: 5 bases; J trimming: 10 bases; junction bases outside the gene matches: 9. The covered CDR3 bases are TGTGCCAGTAGTTACACAGGGGGCATGGGCTCACCC. Its protein product is CASSYTGGMGSP. The whole CDR3 reads CASSYTGGMGSPLHF.

As to this clone: Coverage ceases 3 residues before the CDR3 finishes, and the germline J gene fills in the end. This rearrangement joins TRBV18 to TRBJ1-6; 7 bases are shared with TRBD1. The CDR3 contains 18 residues. CDR1 is KGHSH, CDR2 LQKENI, per germline. V lost 3 bases to trimming and J lost 0 bases; unmatched junction nucleotides: 8. The CDR3 region is CASSPEGQTSSYNSPLHF. The sequenced part of the CDR3 DNA is TGTGCCAGCTCACCGGAGGGACAGACTAGCTCCTATAATTCACCC.

As regards this clone: The read finishes 3 residues shy of the CDR3 end, and the germline J gene is used to complete it. The chain combines TRBV7-6 with TRBJ2-2; the D gene is possibly TRBD1 (6 bases). This CDR3 has 15 amino acids. Germline CDR1 SGHVS, CDR2 FNYEAQ. CDR3 residues: CASSLDRAFNEKLFF. The CDR3 DNA, read in part, is TGTGCCAGCAGCTTAGACAGGGCGTTTAATGAAAAG.

About this clone itself: Sequencing ends 3 residues short of the CDR3 end; the germline J gene provides the rest. This chain joins TRBV9 and TRBJ2-1, with D possibly matching TRBD2 (5 bases). Germline assignment: CDR1 SGDLS and CDR2 YYNGEE. The CDR3 consists of 17 residues. V lost 3 bases and J lost 4, with 20 bases in between. Incomplete CDR3 DNA: TGTGCCAGCAGCGAAAATTCCGGACTGGGAAGATACAATGAG. It yields the protein CASSENSGLGRYNE. The complete CDR3 sequence is CASSENSGLGRYNEQFF. The entire variable domain, with the rest obtained from reference TRBV9 and TRBJ2-1, is as follows: DSGVTQTPKHLITATGQRVTLRCSPRSGDLSVYWYQQSLDQGLQFLIQYYNGEERAKGNILERFSAQQFPDLHSELNLSSLELGDSALYFCASSENSGLGRYNEQFFGPGTRLTVL.

As for this clone: The observed sequence ends 3 residues before the CDR3 terminus, with the missing tail filled in from the germline J gene. The chain carries TRBV5-1 and TRBJ1-3, with no clear D. Germline CDR1 and CDR2: SGHRS and YFSETQ. V lost 4 bases to trimming and J lost 0 bases, with 14 bases between them. CDR3 length: 16 amino acids. CDR3 in amino acids: CASSPSVHTSGNTIYF. CDR3 DNA (partial): TGCGCCAGCAGCCCCTCGGTGCATACCTCTGGAAACACC.

As to this clone: The read terminates 3 residues before the CDR3 end, so the remaining end is supplied by the germline J gene. The chain employs TRBV7-9 and TRBJ1-2, with a tentative D call TRBD1 (5 bases). This CDR3 contains 14 residues. V was cut by 1 base and J by 5 bases, with 11 bases left in between. Germline V gene lookup returns CDR1 SEHNR and CDR2 FQNEAQ (reference sequence). CDR3 DNA, as far as it was read: TGTGCCAGCAGCTTAGGACAGATTAGTTATGGC. This gives the protein CASSLGQISYG. The CDR3 as a whole reads CASSLGQISYGYTF.

A note on this clone: The CDR3 extends 3 residues past the end of the read, so its final part is completed from the germline J gene. The V call is TRBV5-4, the J call TRBJ1-2, with no clear D. CDR3 size: 13 residues. The germline V gene encodes CDR1 SGHNT and CDR2 YYREEE (reference sequence). Trimming stripped 4 bases from V and 4 bases from J, with 11 bases between. CDR3 loop: CASSPDSSYGYTF. The CDR3 bases that were read are TGTGCCAGCAGCCCAGACTCTTCCTATGGC.

About this clone: The DNA ends 3 residues before the CDR3 does, and the rest of the CDR3 is filled in from the germline J gene. The genes are TRBV9 and TRBJ1-4; TRBD1 agrees at 10 bases. The V and J ends lost 2 bases and 7 bases, in that order; junction bases with no gene match: 5. The V gene's germline CDR1 is SGDLS and CDR2 YYNGEE. The CDR3 has 15 residues. The DNA read from the CDR3 is TGTGCCAGCAGCGTTTCCGGGACAGGGGCTGAAAAA. Translating it yields CASSVSGTGAEK. The whole CDR3 region reads CASSVSGTGAEKLFF.

As for this clone: The read halts 3 residues ahead of the CDR3 end, with the missing end drawn from the germline J gene. The chain carries TRBV2 and TRBJ2-2; D may be TRBD1 (6 bases). Germline assignment: CDR1 SNHLY and CDR2 FYNNEI. Trimming took off 8 bases at V and 5 bases at J, with 15 bases between the two ends. CDR3 size: 14 residues. Here the CDR3 reads CASVGARATGELFF. The CDR3 bases that were read are TGTGCCAGCGTGGGGGCGCGGGCGACCGGGGAG.

Note on this clone: The read halts 3 residues ahead of the CDR3 end, with the missing end drawn from the germline J gene. J is TRBJ2-1 and V is TRBV20-1, with a weak D call TRBD1 (5 bases). V gave up 0 bases and J gave up 2 bases, with 8 bases separating them. CDR1 is DFQATT, CDR2 SNEGSKA, per germline (reference sequence). The CDR3 is 14 amino acids. The part of the CDR3 DNA that was read is TGCAGTGCTAGAGATGCAGGGACCTACAATGAG. This translates into CSARDAGTYNE. The entire CDR3 reads CSARDAGTYNEQFF.

Incomplete CDR3 DNA: TGTGCCAGCAGCCCTGGACTAGTTCGAGAGACC. It yields the protein CASSPGLVRET. The complete CDR3 protein is CASSPGLVRETQYF. The chain links TRBV7-7 to TRBJ2-5, with 7 bases fitting TRBD2. The read ends 3 residues shy of where the CDR3 ends; the end is completed using the germline J gene. This CDR3 is 14 amino acids long. Unmatched junction bases numbered 7, after V lost 5 bases and J lost 4 bases. Per the germline V gene, CDR1 is SSHAT and CDR2 is FNYEAQ (reference sequence).